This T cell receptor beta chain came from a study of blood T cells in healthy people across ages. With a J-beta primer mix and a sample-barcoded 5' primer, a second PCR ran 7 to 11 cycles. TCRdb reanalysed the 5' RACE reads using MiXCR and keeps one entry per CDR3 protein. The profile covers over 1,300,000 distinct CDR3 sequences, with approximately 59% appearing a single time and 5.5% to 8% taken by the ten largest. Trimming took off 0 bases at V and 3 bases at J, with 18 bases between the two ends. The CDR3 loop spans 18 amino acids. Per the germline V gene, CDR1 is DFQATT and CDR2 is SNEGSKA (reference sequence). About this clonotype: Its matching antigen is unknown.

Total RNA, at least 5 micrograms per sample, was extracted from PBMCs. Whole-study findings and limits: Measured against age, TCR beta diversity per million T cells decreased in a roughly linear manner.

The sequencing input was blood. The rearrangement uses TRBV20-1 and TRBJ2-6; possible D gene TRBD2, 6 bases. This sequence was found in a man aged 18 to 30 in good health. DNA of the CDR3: TGCAGTGCTAGAGATTCGGGCGCACGGCGGGGTGGGGCCAACGTCCTGACTTTC. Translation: CSARDSGARRGGANVLTF.